This entry lists 27 T cell receptor beta chains sequenced from one sample in a study of blood T cell repertoires in COVID-19. Using immunoSEQ multiplex PCR, the repertoire was profiled, and TCRdb retains in-frame clones only, with some absent. The sample contains approximately 480,000 clones, roughly 89% of which appear only once. Specimen: peripheral blood. These receptors were collected from a man aged 18 to 30 with COVID-19, enrolled during active disease.

This chain links TRBV23-1 with TRBJ2-7; TRBD1 might be the D (5 bases). TRBV23-1 is an ORF for which the function is uncertain. The V gene lost 0 bases and the J gene lost 0 bases, with 36 bases spanning the gap. This CDR3 is 24 amino acids long. The CDR3 reads CASSQSGRLVNQVGVGENSYEQYF. The CDR3 DNA follows: TGCGCCAGCAGTCAATCGGGGCGCCTTGTGAATCAGGTTGGTGTTGGAGAGAACTCCTACGAGCAGTACTTC.

The J gene is TRBJ2-7, the V gene TRBV6-5, with D possibly matching TRBD1 (6 bases). Germline CDR1 and CDR2: MNHEY and SVGAGI. Between the trimmed V and J ends, which lost 6 bases and 4 bases, there was a span of 16 bases. This CDR3 has 14 amino acids. The CDR3 here is CASRVLQGQYEQYF. DNA for the CDR3: TGTGCCAGCAGGGTTCTTCAGGGGCAGTACGAGCAGTACTTC.

The chain is built from TRBV5-8 and TRBJ2-2; TRBD2 might be the D (6 bases). Trimming removed 4 bases from V and 2 bases from J, with 12 bases in between. Germline V gene data show CDR1 as SGHTS and CDR2 as YDEGEE. CDR3 length: 15 residues. The CDR3 protein is CASSPSGFNTGELFF. The CDR3 nucleotides read TGTGCCAGCAGCCCAAGCGGGTTTAACACCGGGGAGCTGTTTTTT.

This chain links TRBV10-3 with TRBJ2-3; 9 bases agree with TRBD1. The CDR3 contains 16 residues. CDR1 is ENHRY and CDR2 is SYGVKD in the germline V gene. V lost 2 bases to trimming and J lost 4 bases; unmatched junction nucleotides: 7. CDR3 residues: CAISERMGTGPDTQYF. Written as DNA, the CDR3 is TGTGCCATCAGTGAGCGCATGGGGACAGGGCCAGATACGCAGTATTTT.

The chain couples TRBV5-1 to TRBJ1-6; 9 nucleotides match TRBD1. V trimming: 0 bases; J trimming: 7 bases; junction bases outside the gene matches: 8. The germline V gene encodes CDR1 SGHRS and CDR2 YFSETQ. This CDR3 contains 17 residues. This chain's CDR3 is CASSLGDRESQNSPLHF. The CDR3 nucleotides read TGCGCCAGCAGCTTGGGGGACAGGGAATCGCAAAATTCACCCCTCCACTTT.

The chain has TRBV6-4 and TRBJ2-7; TRBD1 matches 8 bases. This CDR3 is 15 amino acids long. CDR1 MRHNA and CDR2 SNTAGT come from the germline V gene. V shed 6 bases and J 4 bases; nucleotides not matched to a gene: 11. The CDR3 reads CASRNTTGAVYEQYF. The CDR3 DNA reads TGTGCCAGCAGAAACACGACAGGGGCTGTTTACGAGCAGTACTTC.

The V and J genes are TRBV2 and TRBJ2-5; TRBD1 matches 9 bases. CDR1 and CDR2 (germline): SNHLY, FYNNEI. V was pared by 6 bases and J by 5 bases, with 10 bases of the junction left unmatched. This CDR3 is 15 amino acids long. CDR3 sequence (DNA): TGTGCCAGCAGCGCTACAGGGGGCGCGGGGGAGACCCAGTACTTC. Amino acid sequence: CASSATGGAGETQYF.

The chain is built from TRBV5-4 and TRBJ1-2; no firm D call. This CDR3 has 12 residues. Germline V gene sequence: CDR1 SGHNT, CDR2 YYREEE (reference sequence). V was cut by 1 base and J by 8 bases, with 9 bases left in between. CDR3 sequence reads: CASSLYGEGYTF. In DNA form, the CDR3 reads TGTGCCAGCAGCTTGTATGGGGAGGGCTACACCTTC.

This clone appeared a few times. The V gene is TRBV11-2, the J gene TRBJ1-2, with D unresolved. Germline V gene sequence: CDR1 SGHAT, CDR2 FQNNGV. V was pared by 2 bases and J by 3 bases, with 7 bases between. The CDR3 is 13 amino acids. This CDR3 reads CASSLFSDYGYTF. As DNA, the CDR3 is TGTGCCAGCAGCTTATTCTCTGACTATGGCTACACCTTC.

The genes are TRBV6-1 and TRBJ2-7; D perhaps matches TRBD1 (5 bases). Looked up from germline, CDR1 is MNHNS and CDR2 is SASEGT. Trimming took 1 base from V and 1 from J, leaving 11 bases between them. The CDR3 sequence is 15 residues long. In DNA form, the CDR3 reads TGTGCCAGCAGTGAAGTCGACAGCTCATCCTACGAGCAGTACTTC. Protein: CASSEVDSSSYEQYF.

The V and J genes are TRBV9 and TRBJ2-4; TRBD2 might be the D (6 bases). The CDR3 totals 15 residues. V was clipped by 0 bases and J by 4 bases, with 11 bases between them. Germline V gene sequence: CDR1 SGDLS, CDR2 YYNGEE. The CDR3 sequence is CASSVGGTGKNIQYF. CDR3 nucleotide sequence: TGTGCCAGCAGCGTAGGCGGGACTGGGAAAAACATTCAGTACTTC.

The V gene is TRBV30, the J gene TRBJ1-1, with 7 bases identical to TRBD1. Trimming removed 0 bases from V and 1 base from J; junction bases left unmatched: 17. The CDR3 runs 19 residues. The germline V gene has CDR1 GTSNPN and CDR2 SVGIG (reference sequence). In DNA, the CDR3 is TGTGCCTGGAGTGTACGGGTAGGGGGCGAGAATTTTGGGAACACTGAAGCTTTCTTT. Protein product: CAWSVRVGGENFGNTEAFF.

This chain uses TRBV10-2 with TRBJ2-1; 11 nucleotides line up with TRBD2. Germline V CDR1 and CDR2: WSHSY, SAAADI. Unmatched junction bases numbered 11, after V lost 4 bases and J lost 0 bases. The CDR3 totals 19 residues. The CDR3 sequence is CASSAWLAGGLYSYNEQFF. CDR3 sequence (DNA): TGCGCCAGCAGTGCTTGGCTAGCGGGGGGTCTCTACTCCTACAATGAGCAGTTCTTC.

The chain couples TRBV19 to TRBJ2-2; TRBD1 aligns across 8 bases. CDR3 size: 14 residues. Trimming took 8 bases from V and 4 from J; bases not matched to a gene: 6. CDR1 and CDR2 (germline): LNHDA, SQIVND (reference sequence). The CDR3 nucleotides are TGTGCCAGTGGCCAGGGGGCGGGCACCGGGGAGCTGTTTTTT. It encodes CASGQGAGTGELFF.

The V call is TRBV13, the J call TRBJ2-6, with D possibly being TRBD2 (5 bases). Germline lookup yields CDR1 PRHDT and CDR2 FYEKMQ (reference sequence). This CDR3 is built from 16 residues. Trimming took off 8 bases at V and 4 bases at J, with 18 bases between the two ends. The CDR3, as DNA: TGTGCCAGCTGCGGGCCCCTTAAGGCAGGGGCCAACGTCCTGACTTTC. This encodes CASCGPLKAGANVLTF.

This clone showed up many times. The J gene is TRBJ1-1, the V gene TRBV6-5, with D uncertain. The CDR3 runs to 13 residues. Germline V lookup: CDR1 MNHEY, CDR2 SVGAGI. V lost 6 bases, J lost 1 base, and 9 bases lay in between. The CDR3 loop is CASRSTENTEAFF. The CDR3 region has the DNA TGTGCCAGCAGATCCACAGAGAACACTGAAGCTTTCTTT.

The CDR3 here is CASSLGQGGQPQHF. In DNA, the CDR3 is TGTGCCAGCAGCTTGGGACAGGGTGGCCAGCCCCAGCATTTT. The chain couples TRBV5-6 to TRBJ1-5, with TRBD1 matching 7 bases. CDR1 is SGHDT and CDR2 is YYEEEE in the germline V gene. CDR3 length equals 14 residues. V was pared by 0 bases and J by 7 bases, with 4 bases of the junction left unmatched.

This clone was counted a single time. The chain joins TRBV2 to TRBJ2-7; 7 positions match TRBD1. V trimming: 7 bases; J trimming: 3 bases; junction bases outside the gene matches: 9. Germline V gene sequence: CDR1 SNHLY, CDR2 FYNNEI. CDR3 length: 14 residues. The CDR3 coding sequence is TGTGCCAGCAATAGACAGGGACCCAGCTACGAGCAGTACTTC. It encodes CASNRQGPSYEQYF.

V and J are TRBV6-5 and TRBJ2-2, with 7 bases lining up with TRBD1. The CDR3 extends over 15 amino acids. CDR1 is MNHEY and CDR2 is SVGAGI in the germline V gene. V shed 7 bases and J 0 bases; nucleotides not matched to a gene: 5. The CDR3 is CASKKGQTNTGELFF. In DNA, the CDR3 is TGTGCCAGCAAGAAGGGACAGACGAACACCGGGGAGCTGTTTTTT.

This chain joins TRBV9 and TRBJ2-5; 7 positions agree with TRBD2. CDR1 and CDR2 from the germline V gene are SGDLS and YYNGEE. The J segment lost 4 bases and the V segment lost 7 bases, leaving 10 bases of the junction unmatched. The CDR3 runs to 14 residues. The CDR3 nucleotides are TGTGCCAGCGCCCCAGAGGGAGGGATAGAGACCCAGTACTTC. Its protein product is CASAPEGGIETQYF.

The count of this clone is one. This chain uses TRBV5-4 with TRBJ1-1, with D perhaps TRBD1 (5 bases). The CDR3 length is 14 residues. The germline V gene has CDR1 SGHNT and CDR2 YYREEE (reference sequence). Trimming removed 0 bases at V and 1 base at J, with 7 bases between. CDR3 DNA: TGTGCCAGCAGCTTGGCCGGGGGGAACACTGAAGCTTTCTTT. Translation: CASSLAGGNTEAFF.

The chain uses TRBV7-2 and TRBJ2-7; 7 bases map to TRBD2. The CDR3 contains 17 residues. The germline CDR1 and CDR2 sequences are SGHTA and FQGNSA. V was clipped by 5 bases and J by 2 bases; unmatched bases: 15. Written as DNA, the CDR3 is TGTGCCAGCAGCCAAAACCGACTAGCAGGTTCAACCTACGAGCAGTACTTC. Translation gives CASSQNRLAGSTYEQYF.

This CDR3 reads CASSSESGGVTDTQYF. The CDR3, as DNA: TGTGCCAGCAGCTCCGAAAGCGGGGGGGTCACAGATACGCAGTATTTT. This chain links TRBV11-1 with TRBJ2-3, with 10 positions matching TRBD2. CDR1 and CDR2 from the germline V gene are SGHAT and FQDESV (reference sequence). V lost 4 bases to trimming and J lost 2 bases; unmatched junction nucleotides: 6. The CDR3 is made up of 16 amino acids.

V gene TRBV5-4 combines with J gene TRBJ1-3, with 9 bases aligning to TRBD1. CDR1 is SGHNT, CDR2 YYREEE, per germline (reference sequence). CDR3 length: 17 amino acids. With 3 bases clipped from V and 1 base from J, the junction kept 8 bases outside the gene matches. The CDR3 nucleotides read TGTGCCAGCAGCTCGATACAGGGGGCTAGATCTGGAAACACCATATATTTT. Translated: CASSSIQGARSGNTIYF.

As for this clone: The sample contains more than one DNA sequence encoding this CDR3. This rearrangement joins TRBV5-4 to TRBJ2-3; tentatively, D is TRBD1 (6 bases). The germline CDR1 and CDR2 sequences are SGHNT and YYREEE (reference sequence). Trimming shortened V by 0 bases and J by 3 bases, and 11 bases separated the two germline ends. This CDR3 is 15 amino acids long. The CDR3 nucleotides read TGTGCCAGCAGCTTGGCAGGGGTCGGTACAGATACGCAGTATTTT. Residues: CASSLAGVGTDTQYF.

This sequence joins TRBV7-9 and TRBJ1-1; TRBD1 might be the D (6 bases). Germline-derived CDR1 and CDR2 are SEHNR and FQNEAQ (reference sequence). V lost 5 bases and J 1 base, leaving 17 bases between the germline ends. The CDR3 runs 16 residues. The CDR3 DNA reads as TGTGCCAGCAGCCCCAAAGGGGCAGGGGAGAACACTGAAGCTTTCTTT. This translates into CASSPKGAGENTEAFF.

The chain carries TRBV11-2 and TRBJ2-1; D call uncertain. This CDR3 comprises 12 residues. Germline CDR1 SGHAT, CDR2 FQNNGV. Trimming removed 3 bases from V and 4 bases from J, with 4 bases in between. CDR3 amino acids: CASSFQYNEQFF. Written as DNA, the CDR3 is TGTGCCAGCAGCTTCCAGTACAATGAGCAGTTCTTC.